One sample yielded the 21 T cell receptor beta chains listed below, sequenced in a study of identical twins (dated by TCRdb to 2016 to 2018). Libraries were constructed by 5' RACE. Reads for this sample came from an Illumina HiSeq 2000. TCRdb reprocessing: public reads trimmed at Q25 with fastp, clones called with MiXCR, in-frame beta chains kept. Rows matching on CDR3 protein sequence are summarized as one entry with the most common DNA and genes. Across this sample there are approximately 210,000 distinct CDR3 sequences, with approximately 15% seen only once. 40% of the sample is taken by the ten largest. These same data were also listed under a study on T cells expressing NK-cell markers.

Sequencing was carried out using CD8+ T cells sorted from blood. Every receptor here comes from a woman between 18 and 29 years old in good health.

The rearrangement links TRBV6-1 to TRBJ2-7; TRBD2 matches at 9 bases. Germline V gene lookup returns CDR1 MNHNS and CDR2 SASEGT. J was trimmed by 7 bases and V by 6 bases; bases with no gene match: 7. This CDR3 contains 13 residues. The chain's CDR3 is CASSRGGATEQYF. CDR3 in DNA: TGTGCCAGCAGCCGCGGGGGGGCTACGGAGCAGTACTTC.

The chain combines TRBV20-1 with TRBJ2-7; 10 nucleotides match TRBD1. The trim removed 2 bases at V and 1 base at J, leaving 5 bases unmatched. CDR3 length: 15 amino acids. Germline assignment: CDR1 DFQATT and CDR2 SNEGSKA (reference sequence). The CDR3 loop reads CSARPGTGVSYEQYF. CDR3 sequence (DNA): TGCAGTGCTAGACCCGGGACAGGGGTGTCCTACGAGCAGTACTTC.

The chain links TRBV5-1 to TRBJ2-3; TRBD2 aligns across 12 bases. V lost 2 bases to trimming and J lost 2 bases; unmatched junction nucleotides: 6. CDR1 SGHRS and CDR2 YFSETQ come from the germline V gene. The CDR3 runs to 17 residues. The CDR3 DNA reads TGCGCCAGCAGCTTCGTCTCTAGCGGGGGGGACACAGATACGCAGTATTTT. Translation gives CASSFVSSGGDTDTQYF.

This clonotype was observed a few times. V gene TRBV5-1 combines with J gene TRBJ2-3; 7 nucleotides agree with TRBD2. V lost 0 bases and J lost 2; bases outside the gene matches: 9. The CDR3 covers 17 residues. The germline V gene has CDR1 SGHRS and CDR2 YFSETQ. Written as DNA, the CDR3 is TGCGCCAGCAGCTTGGAGGAAATTAGCGGGTTCACAGATACGCAGTATTTT. Protein sequence: CASSLEEISGFTDTQYF.

This chain connects TRBV21-1 to TRBJ2-7; the listed D gene, TRBD1, was not tested against the DNA. TRBV21-1 is a documented pseudogene. This CDR3 has 12 residues. The CDR3 nucleotides are TGTGCCAGCAGCATCCGGGACAGGGAGCAGTACTTC. Translating it yields CASSIRDREQYF.

The chain combines TRBV2 with TRBJ2-5, with TRBD2 identical over 7 bases. Germline V gene data show CDR1 as SNHLY and CDR2 as FYNNEI. There are 13 residues in the CDR3. After removal of 6 bases from V and 2 bases from J, the junction contained 3 bases not matched to a gene. The CDR3 DNA reads TGTGCCAGCAGGAGCGGGGTTCAAGAGACCCAGTACTTC. Amino acids: CASRSGVQETQYF. Combining the CDR3 with reference TRBV2 and TRBJ2-5 gives the whole variable domain EPEVTQTPSHQVTQMGQEVILRCVPISNHLYFYWYRQILGQKVEFLVSFYNNEISEKSEIFDDQFSVERPDGSNFTLKIRSTKLEDSAMYFCASRSGVQETQYFGPGTRLLVL.

The genes are TRBV9 and TRBJ2-3; 9 positions agree with TRBD2. The CDR3 sequence is 16 residues long. J was trimmed by 0 bases and V by 4 bases; bases with no gene match: 6. Looked up from germline, CDR1 is SGDLS and CDR2 is YYNGEE. The CDR3 here is CASSTETSGSTDTQYF. In nucleotides, the CDR3 is TGTGCCAGCAGCACCGAGACTAGCGGTAGCACAGATACGCAGTATTTT.

A few counts support this clonotype. The V call is TRBV12-3 or TRBV12-4, the J call TRBJ2-1, with D unclear. V was clipped by 5 bases and J by 5 bases, with 13 bases between them. The CDR3 runs 14 residues. For the CDR3, the DNA is TGTGCCAGCAGTCCGGGCACAATTGACAATGAGCAGTTCTTC. This encodes CASSPGTIDNEQFF.

This chain connects TRBV6-5 to TRBJ1-1; D is possibly TRBD1 (5 bases). The CDR3 covers 14 residues. The germline gives CDR1 MNHEY, CDR2 SVGAGI. The V gene lost 2 bases and the J gene lost 3 bases, with 10 bases spanning the gap. For the CDR3, the DNA is TGTGCCAGCAGTTACGGAGTGGGGCACACTGAAGCTTTCTTT. The encoded protein is CASSYGVGHTEAFF.

This chain uses TRBV4-3 with TRBJ2-7; 7 bases line up with TRBD1. This CDR3 has 14 residues. Germline V gives CDR1 LGHNA, CDR2 YSLEER. Unmatched junction bases numbered 4, after V lost 5 bases and J lost 0 bases. The CDR3 nucleotides read TGCGCCAGCAGCATCCGGGACAGCTCCTACGAGCAGTACTTC. It is translated as CASSIRDSSYEQYF.

The chain is built from TRBV13 and TRBJ1-3; D unclear. The CDR3 length is 12 residues. The V end was cut by 0 bases, the J end by 15 bases, with 12 bases between. CDR1 is PRHDT, CDR2 FYEKMQ, per germline (reference sequence). CDR3: CASSLGAISSYF. The CDR3 region has the DNA TGTGCCAGCAGCTTAGGGGCCATCTCCTCATATTTT.

This clonotype was found a few times. The rearrangement joins TRBV29-1 to TRBJ1-1, with TRBD1 matching 9 bases. This CDR3 spans 14 amino acids. V dropped 5 bases and J dropped 3; count of bases not matched to a gene: 7. The germline gives CDR1 SQVTM, CDR2 ANQGSEA. The CDR3 DNA reads as TGCAGCGTTCCCGCGACAGGGGGTGACACTGAAGCTTTCTTT. It encodes CSVPATGGDTEAFF.

There are a few counts of this clonotype. The chain couples TRBV12-3 or TRBV12-4 to TRBJ1-1; 7 bases are a match to TRBD1. V lost 1 base, J lost 1 base, and 6 bases stayed unmatched. This CDR3 contains 16 residues. The CDR3 DNA reads TGTGCCAGCAGTTTAGTTTTTCAGGGGGGGAACACTGAAGCTTTCTTT. Its translation is CASSLVFQGGNTEAFF.

The chain recombines TRBV6-1 with TRBJ1-1, with a tentative D call TRBD1 (5 bases). The CDR3 runs 16 residues. Trimming stripped 3 bases from V and 1 base from J, with 15 bases between. Germline-derived CDR1 and CDR2 are MNHNS and SASEGT. DNA of the CDR3: TGTGCCAGCAGTGAGGGGGTGAGGGTCTCGAACACTGAAGCTTTCTTT. Translation gives CASSEGVRVSNTEAFF.

The chain couples TRBV7-2 to TRBJ2-7; D gene unclear. Germline lookup yields CDR1 SGHTA and CDR2 FQGNSA. The V end was cut by 5 bases, the J end by 7 bases, with 15 bases between. The CDR3 is 13 residues long. The DNA for the CDR3 is TGTGCCAGCAGCCCCCTTGTCAAAACGGAGCAGTACTTC. Translated: CASSPLVKTEQYF.

The rearrangement uses TRBV14 and TRBJ2-7, with TRBD1 identical over 7 bases. Trimming took 4 bases from V and 3 from J; bases not matched to a gene: 6. Germline loops: CDR1 SGHDN, CDR2 FVKESK. The CDR3 sequence is 14 residues long. CDR3 in amino acids: CASSPRDSYYEQYF. CDR3 coding DNA: TGTGCCAGCAGCCCCCGGGACAGCTACTACGAGCAGTACTTC.

This clonotype turned up a few times. V usage is TRBV20-1 and J usage is TRBJ1-2, with D perhaps matching TRBD1 (5 bases). V lost 3 bases and J 4 bases, leaving 15 bases between the germline ends. This CDR3 region has 14 residues. CDR1 is DFQATT and CDR2 is SNEGSKA in the germline V gene (reference sequence). Here the CDR3 DNA reads TGCAGTGCTAGTGTACCGACAGTCCTCTATGGCTACACCTTC. This encodes CSASVPTVLYGYTF.

The V and J genes are TRBV7-8 and TRBJ2-1; 9 bases map to TRBD2. V lost 5 bases and J lost 7; bases outside the gene matches: 9. The CDR3 is made up of 15 amino acids. Germline CDR1 and CDR2: SGHVS and FQNEAQ. The CDR3 DNA follows: TGTGCCAGCAGCCAGTGGGCGAGCGGGGGGAATGAGCAGTTCTTC. Encoded protein: CASSQWASGGNEQFF. Supplemented by reference TRBV7-8 and TRBJ2-1, the full variable domain reads GAGVSQSPRYKVAKRGQDVALRCDPISGHVSLFWYQQALGQGPEFLTYFQNEAQLDKSGLPSDRFFAERPEGSVSTLKIQRTQQEDSAVYLCASSQWASGGNEQFFGPGTRLTVL.

This clonotype appeared a few times. This chain uses TRBV3-1 with TRBJ2-1; D perhaps matches TRBD2 (6 bases). The CDR3 totals 16 residues. Trimming pared 1 base from V and 4 bases from J, leaving 14 bases between. Germline V gene lookup returns CDR1 LGHDT and CDR2 YNNKEL (reference sequence). CDR3 sequence: CASSQGLGGHYNEQFF. The CDR3, as DNA: TGTGCCAGCAGCCAAGGACTGGGGGGTCATTACAATGAGCAGTTCTTC.

The chain's CDR3 is CASDQGDEQFF. The CDR3 bases are TGTGCCAGCGATCAGGGAGATGAGCAGTTCTTC. This rearrangement joins TRBV11-2 to TRBJ2-1; TRBD1 or TRBD2 may be the D gene (5 bases each). V was clipped by 8 bases and J by 8 bases, with 10 bases between them. Germline lookup yields CDR1 SGHAT and CDR2 FQNNGV. This CDR3 has 11 amino acids.

This clonotype appeared a few times. CDR3 DNA: TGTGCCAGCAGTTTAGTACAGGGGGCGGGCGGGGAGCTGTTTTTT. It translates to CASSLVQGAGGELFF. V is TRBV27 and J is TRBJ2-2; 9 bases line up with TRBD1. Germline CDR1 MNHEY, CDR2 SMNVEV (reference sequence). Trimming at V came to 2 bases and at J to 7 bases, leaving 5 bases not matched to a gene. The CDR3 sequence is 15 residues long.